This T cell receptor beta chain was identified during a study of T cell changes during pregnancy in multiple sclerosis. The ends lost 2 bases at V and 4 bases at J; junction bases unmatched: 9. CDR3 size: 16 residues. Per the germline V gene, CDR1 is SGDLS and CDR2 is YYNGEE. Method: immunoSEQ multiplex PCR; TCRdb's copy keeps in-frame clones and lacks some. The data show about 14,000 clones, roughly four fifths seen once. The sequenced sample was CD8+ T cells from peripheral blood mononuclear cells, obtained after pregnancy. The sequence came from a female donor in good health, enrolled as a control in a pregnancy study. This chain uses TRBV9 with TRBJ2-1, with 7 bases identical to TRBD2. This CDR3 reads CASSVSSGVGYNEQFF. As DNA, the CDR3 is TGTGCCAGCAGCGTCTCTAGCGGAGTAGGATACAATGAGCAGTTCTTC.